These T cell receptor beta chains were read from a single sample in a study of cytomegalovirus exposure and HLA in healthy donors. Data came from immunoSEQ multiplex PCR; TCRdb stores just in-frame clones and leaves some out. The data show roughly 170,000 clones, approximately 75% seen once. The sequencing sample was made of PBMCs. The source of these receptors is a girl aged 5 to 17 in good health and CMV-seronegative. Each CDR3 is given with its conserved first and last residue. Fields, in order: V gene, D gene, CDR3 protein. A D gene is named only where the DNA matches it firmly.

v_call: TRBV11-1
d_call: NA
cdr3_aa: CASSSTITYEQYF

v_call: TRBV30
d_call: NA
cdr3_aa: CAWSVLETQYF

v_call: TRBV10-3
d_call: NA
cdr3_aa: CAISHTGYEQFF

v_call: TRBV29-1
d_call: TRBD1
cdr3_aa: CSVAEGAYYGYTF

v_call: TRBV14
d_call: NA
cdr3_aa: CASSHSRKNTEAFF

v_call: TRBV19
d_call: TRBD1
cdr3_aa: CASSIGQGVEQYF

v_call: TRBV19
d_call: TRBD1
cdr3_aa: CASRGQAYEQYF

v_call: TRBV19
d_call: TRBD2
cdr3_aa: CASSTLGGSGANVLTF

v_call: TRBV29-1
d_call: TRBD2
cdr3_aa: CSALGGNTDTQYF

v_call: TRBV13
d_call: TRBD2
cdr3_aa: CASSFSGASTDTQYF

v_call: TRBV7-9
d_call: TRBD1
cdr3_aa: CASSSLRDRGYNEQFF

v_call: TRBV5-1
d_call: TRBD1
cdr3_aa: CASSRTGVEAFF

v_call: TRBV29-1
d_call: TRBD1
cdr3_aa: CSVAVVVGQGLNTGELFF

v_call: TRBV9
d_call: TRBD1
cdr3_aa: CASSAPGQGHSPLHF